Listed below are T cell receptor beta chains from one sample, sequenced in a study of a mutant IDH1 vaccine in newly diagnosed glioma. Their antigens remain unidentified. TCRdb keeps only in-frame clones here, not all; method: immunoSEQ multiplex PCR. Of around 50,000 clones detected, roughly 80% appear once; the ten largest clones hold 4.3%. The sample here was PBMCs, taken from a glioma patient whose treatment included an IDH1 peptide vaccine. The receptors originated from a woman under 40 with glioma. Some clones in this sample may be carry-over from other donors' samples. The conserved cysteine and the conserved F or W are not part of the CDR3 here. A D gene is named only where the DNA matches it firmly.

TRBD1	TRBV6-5	ASSYFPGQGKAF
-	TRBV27	ASSPPSQSGYGYT
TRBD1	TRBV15	ATSRTGKVMNTEAF
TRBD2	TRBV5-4	ASSLGGSGLEGTGELF
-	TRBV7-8	ASSPRPAGTEAF
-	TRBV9	ASSAPIPARELF
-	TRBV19	ASSPGLYNEQF
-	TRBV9	ASSVADSWGYT
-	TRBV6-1	ASSGSFLQDGPDTQY
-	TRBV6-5	ASSRDQSIYGYT
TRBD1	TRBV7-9	ASSLGGGAETQY
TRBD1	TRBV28	ASRAGTDFMPQH
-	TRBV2	ASSEILEAYEQY
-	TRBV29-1	SVGSRNLETQY
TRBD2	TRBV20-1	SATGGETQY
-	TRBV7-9	ASSYSRDRNQETQY
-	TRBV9	ASSPREGDTGELF
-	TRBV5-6	ASSFGVNEAF
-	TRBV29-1	SVVGGPNYGYT
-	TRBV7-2	ASTLAGAPTWVPQH
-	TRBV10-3	AISENRRGAENTIY
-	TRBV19	ASSIGAMRTEAF
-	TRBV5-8	ASRLRDGQHEQY
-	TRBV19	ASSIGGRAIEAF
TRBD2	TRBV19	ASSQTSGGDTQY
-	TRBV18	ASSPRGPLGANVLT
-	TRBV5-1	ASSFAGSRYEQY
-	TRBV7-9	ASSPPAGGSLDEQY
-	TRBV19	ASSITDAREQY